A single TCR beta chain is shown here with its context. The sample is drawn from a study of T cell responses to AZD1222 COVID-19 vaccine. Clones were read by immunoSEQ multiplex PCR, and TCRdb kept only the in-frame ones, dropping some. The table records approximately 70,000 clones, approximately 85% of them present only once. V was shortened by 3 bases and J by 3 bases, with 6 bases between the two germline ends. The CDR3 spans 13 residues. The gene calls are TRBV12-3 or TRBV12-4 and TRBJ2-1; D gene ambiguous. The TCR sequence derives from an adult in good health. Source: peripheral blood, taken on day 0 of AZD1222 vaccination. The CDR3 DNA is TGTGCCAGCAGTTTGGGCAACTACAATGAGCAGTTCTTC. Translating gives CASSLGNYNEQFF.